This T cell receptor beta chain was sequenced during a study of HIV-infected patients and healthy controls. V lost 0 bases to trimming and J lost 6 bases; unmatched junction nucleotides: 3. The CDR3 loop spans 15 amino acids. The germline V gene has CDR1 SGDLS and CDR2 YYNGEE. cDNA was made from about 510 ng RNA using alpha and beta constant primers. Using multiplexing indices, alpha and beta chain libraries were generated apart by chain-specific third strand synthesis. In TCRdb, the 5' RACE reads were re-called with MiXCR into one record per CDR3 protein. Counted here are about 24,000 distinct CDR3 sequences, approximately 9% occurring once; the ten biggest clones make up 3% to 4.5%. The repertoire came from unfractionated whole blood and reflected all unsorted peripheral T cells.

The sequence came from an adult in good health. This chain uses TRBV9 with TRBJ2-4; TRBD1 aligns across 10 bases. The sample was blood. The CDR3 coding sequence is TGTGCCAGCAGCGTAGGAGACAGGGGGCTAAACATTCAGTACTTC. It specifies CASSVGDRGLNIQYF.